This T cell receptor beta chain was captured in a study of T-cell reconstitution after alpha-beta-depleted transplantation in children. This clonotype has at least ten counts. Preparing the TCRbeta library involved the use of unique molecular identifiers. TCRdb called the PCR reads again in MiXCR, with one record for every CDR3 protein. The sample records 380,000 or so distinct CDR3 sequences, roughly 14% being singletons. This sequence was found in a human donor who donated a stem cell graft to a child with Fanconi anemia. Sample: PBMCs, taken from the stem cell graft.

The CDR3 spells CASKIPRLAGDNEQFF. CDR3 coding DNA: TGTGCCAGCAAGATCCCGAGACTAGCGGGGGACAATGAGCAGTTCTTC. V gene TRBV6-1 combines with J gene TRBJ2-1, with 12 nucleotides matching TRBD2. The V segment lost 7 bases and the J segment 5 bases; nucleotides outside the gene matches: 9. The germline V gene encodes CDR1 MNHNS and CDR2 SASEGT. This CDR3 is 16 amino acids long.